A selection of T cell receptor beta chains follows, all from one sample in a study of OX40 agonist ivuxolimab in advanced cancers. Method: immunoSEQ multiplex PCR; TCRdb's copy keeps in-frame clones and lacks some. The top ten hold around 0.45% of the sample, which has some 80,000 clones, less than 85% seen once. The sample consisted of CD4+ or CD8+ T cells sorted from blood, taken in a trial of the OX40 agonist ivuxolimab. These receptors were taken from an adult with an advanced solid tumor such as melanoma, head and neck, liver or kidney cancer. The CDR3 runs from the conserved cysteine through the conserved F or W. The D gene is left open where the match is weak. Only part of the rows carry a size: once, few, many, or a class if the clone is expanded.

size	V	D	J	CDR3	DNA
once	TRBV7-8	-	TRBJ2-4	CASSLDIAKNIQYF	TGTGCCAGCAGCTTAGATATAGCCAAAAACATTCAGTACTTC
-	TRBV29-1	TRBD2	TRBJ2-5	CSVGLAATYQETQYF	TGCAGCGTAGGACTAGCGGCAACGTACCAAGAGACCCAGTACTTC
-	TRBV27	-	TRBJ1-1	CASGTRQIAEAFF	TGTGCCAGCGGAACCAGACAGATCGCTGAAGCTTTCTTT
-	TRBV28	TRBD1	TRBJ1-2	CASWTGRGGYTF	TGTGCCAGCTGGACAGGTCGGGGTGGCTACACCTTC
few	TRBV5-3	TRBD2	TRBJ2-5	CARSLDRGSTETQYF	TGTGCCAGAAGCTTGGATCGCGGGAGCACGGAGACCCAGTACTTC
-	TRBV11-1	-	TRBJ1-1	CASSWAGVGTEAFF	TGTGCCAGCAGCTGGGCAGGTGTGGGCACTGAAGCTTTCTTT
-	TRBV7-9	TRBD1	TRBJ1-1	CASSTGQGLGTEAFF	TGTGCCAGCAGCACCGGACAGGGCTTGGGCACTGAAGCTTTCTTT
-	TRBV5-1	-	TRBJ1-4	CASSLERNEKLFF	TGCGCCAGCAGCTTGGAGCGTAATGAAAAACTGTTTTTT
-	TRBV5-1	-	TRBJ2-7	CASSLVADPYEQYF	TGCGCCAGCAGCTTGGTAGCGGATCCCTACGAGCAGTACTTC
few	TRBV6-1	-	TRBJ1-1	CASQNMGNTEAFF	TGTGCCAGCCAGAACATGGGCAACACTGAAGCTTTCTTT
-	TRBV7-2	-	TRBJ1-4	CASSLTPDRRGEKLFF	TGTGCCAGCAGCTTAACACCCGACAGGCGGGGTGAAAAACTGTTTTTT
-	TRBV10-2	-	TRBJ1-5	CASSLGHNNQPQHF	TGCGCCAGCAGTTTGGGACACAACAATCAGCCCCAGCATTTT
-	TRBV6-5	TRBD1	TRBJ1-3	CASSLQGAGNTIYF	TGTGCCAGCAGCCTACAGGGGGCCGGAAACACCATATATTTT
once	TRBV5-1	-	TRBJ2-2	CASSFPDRNTGELFF	TGCGCCAGCAGCTTCCCAGACCGGAACACCGGGGAGCTGTTTTTT
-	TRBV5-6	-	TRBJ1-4	CASSLSGGGSIEKLFF	TGTGCCAGCAGCCTAAGTGGTGGGGGGTCTATTGAAAAACTGTTTTTT
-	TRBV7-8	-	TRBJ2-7	CASSFWDTSYEQYF	TGTGCCAGCAGCTTTTGGGACACCTCCTACGAGCAGTACTTC
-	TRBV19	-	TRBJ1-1	CASNLHGGEAFF	TGTGCCAGTAACCTTCACGGTGGGGAAGCTTTCTTT
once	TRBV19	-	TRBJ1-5	CASSDWGSYSNQPQHF	TGTGCCAGCTCCGACTGGGGCTCGTATAGCAATCAGCCCCAGCATTTT
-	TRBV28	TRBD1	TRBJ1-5	CASSSRTGSQPQHF	TGTGCCAGCAGTTCCCGGACAGGGAGTCAGCCCCAGCATTTT
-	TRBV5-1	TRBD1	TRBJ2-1	CASSLEAGGSNEQFF	TGCGCCAGCAGCTTGGAGGCAGGGGGTTCAAATGAGCAGTTCTTC
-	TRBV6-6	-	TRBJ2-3	CASSPAGSRLRNTQYF	TGTGCCAGCAGTCCCGCGGGCTCCCGGTTGAGAAATACGCAGTATTTT
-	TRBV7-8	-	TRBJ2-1	CASSLVIEQFF	TGTGCCAGCAGCTTAGTAATTGAGCAGTTCTTC
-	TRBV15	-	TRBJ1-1	CATSFGLNTEAFF	TGTGCCACCAGCTTTGGGTTGAACACTGAAGCTTTCTTT
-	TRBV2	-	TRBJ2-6	CASSGLRAGANVLTF	TGTGCCAGCAGTGGCCTACGGGCTGGGGCCAACGTCCTGACTTTC
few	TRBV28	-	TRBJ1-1	CASSPLGRADQAFF	TGTGCCAGCAGTCCACTCGGGAGGGCAGACCAAGCTTTCTTT
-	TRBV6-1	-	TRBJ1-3	CASTNQGGSGNTIYF	TGTGCCAGTACAAATCAGGGAGGCTCTGGAAACACCATATATTTT
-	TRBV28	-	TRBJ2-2	CASSQGPGELFF	TGTGCCAGCAGCCAGGGTCCCGGGGAGCTGTTTTTT
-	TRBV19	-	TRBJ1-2	CASSPRDVASYTF	TGTGCCAGTAGCCCACGGGACGTAGCCAGCTACACCTTC
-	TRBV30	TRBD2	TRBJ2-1	CAWRGLAATNEQFF	TGTGCCTGGAGGGGACTAGCGGCAACAAATGAGCAGTTCTTC
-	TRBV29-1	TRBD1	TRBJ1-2	CSVERRGLGRGYTF	TGCAGCGTTGAAAGGAGGGGGCTCGGCCGTGGCTACACCTTC
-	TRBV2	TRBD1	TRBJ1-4	CASSENRGGREKLFF	TGTGCCAGCAGTGAGAACAGGGGAGGGCGGGAAAAACTGTTTTTT
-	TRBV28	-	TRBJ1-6	CASGIFNSPLHF	TGTGCCAGCGGGATTTTTAATTCACCCCTCCACTTT
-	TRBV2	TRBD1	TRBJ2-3	CASRGDRITDTQYF	TGTGCCAGCAGGGGGGACAGAATCACAGATACGCAGTATTTT
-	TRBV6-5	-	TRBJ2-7	CASSWDLASSYEQYF	TGTGCCAGCAGTTGGGATCTAGCAAGCTCCTACGAGCAGTACTTC
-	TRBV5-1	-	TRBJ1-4	CASSQRLGVPFEKLFF	TGCGCCAGCAGCCAACGCCTTGGGGTTCCCTTTGAAAAACTGTTTTTT
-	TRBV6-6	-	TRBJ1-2	CASSYDLAAYGYTF	TGTGCCAGCAGTTACGATTTGGCCGCATATGGCTACACCTTC
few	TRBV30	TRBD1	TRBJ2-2	CAWRGRQGITGELFF	TGTGCCTGGAGGGGCAGACAGGGAATCACCGGGGAGCTGTTTTTT
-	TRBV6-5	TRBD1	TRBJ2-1	CASRLRQGPYNEQFF	TGTGCCAGCAGATTACGACAGGGACCCTACAATGAGCAGTTCTTC
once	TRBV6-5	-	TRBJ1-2	CASSQSNYGYTF	TGTGCCAGCAGCCAGTCCAATTATGGCTACACCTTC
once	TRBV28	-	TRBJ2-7	CVSSLGQSFPREQYF	TGTGTCAGCTCCCTTGGACAGAGTTTTCCGAGGGAGCAGTACTTC
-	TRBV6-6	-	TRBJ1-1	CASSYSKGNTEAFF	TGTGCCAGCAGTTACTCGAAAGGGAACACTGAAGCTTTCTTT
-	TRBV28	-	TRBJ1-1	CASSFRQGITFF	TGTGCCAGCAGTTTTCGGCAGGGGATAACTTTCTTT
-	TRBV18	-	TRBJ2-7	CASSPAGDEQYF	TGTGCCAGCTCACCCGCCGGGGACGAGCAGTACTTC
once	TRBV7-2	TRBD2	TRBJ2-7	CASSASLAGGPSYEQYF	TGTGCCAGCAGCGCTAGTTTAGCGGGAGGGCCCTCCTACGAGCAGTACTTC
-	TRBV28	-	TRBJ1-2	CASSSSGIRYGYTF	TGTGCCAGCAGCTCATCCGGGATCCGCTATGGCTACACCTTC
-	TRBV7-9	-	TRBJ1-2	CASSLPVASYTF	TGTGCCAGCAGCCTACCGGTCGCGAGCTACACCTTC
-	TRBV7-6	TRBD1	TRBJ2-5	CASQGALETQYF	TGTGCCAGCCAGGGGGCCTTGGAGACCCAGTACTTC
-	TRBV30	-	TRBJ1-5	CAARGRGNRQPQHF	TGTGCCGCACGCGGGCGCGGGAATAGGCAGCCCCAGCATTTT
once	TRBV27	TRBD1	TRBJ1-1	CASSLLARGRRMNTEAFF	TGTGCCAGCAGTTTATTAGCCAGGGGGCGAAGAATGAACACTGAAGCTTTCTTT
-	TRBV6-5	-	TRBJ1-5	CASREGDQPQHF	TGTGCCAGCAGGGAGGGGGATCAGCCCCAGCATTTT
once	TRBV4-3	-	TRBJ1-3	CASSRGLSGNTIYF	TGCGCCAGCAGCCGGGGCCTCTCTGGAAACACCATATATTTT
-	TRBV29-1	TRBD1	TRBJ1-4	CSVEVPQGEEKLFF	TGCAGCGTTGAAGTCCCCCAGGGGGAAGAAAAACTGTTTTTT